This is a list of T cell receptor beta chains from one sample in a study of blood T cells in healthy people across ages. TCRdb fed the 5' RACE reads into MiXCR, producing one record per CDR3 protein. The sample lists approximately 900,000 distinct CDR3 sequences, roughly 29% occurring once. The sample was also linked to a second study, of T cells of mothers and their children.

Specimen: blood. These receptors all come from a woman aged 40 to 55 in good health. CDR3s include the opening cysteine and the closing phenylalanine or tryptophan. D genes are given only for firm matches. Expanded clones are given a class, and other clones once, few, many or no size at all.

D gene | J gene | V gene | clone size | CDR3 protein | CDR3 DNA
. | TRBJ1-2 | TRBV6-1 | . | CATGERAVVWYTF | TGTGCCACAGGGGAAAGGGCCGTCGTGTGGTACACCTTC
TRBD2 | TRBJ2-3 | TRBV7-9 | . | CASSSTGGRTDTQYF | TGTGCCAGCAGTTCCACCGGGGGGAGGACAGATACGCAGTATTTT
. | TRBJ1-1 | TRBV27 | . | CASSFSAGWTTEAFF | TGTGCCAGCAGTTTTTCTGCAGGGTGGACCACTGAAGCTTTCTTT
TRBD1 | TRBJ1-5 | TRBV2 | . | CASREDRAGRQPQHF | TGTGCCAGCAGAGAGGACAGGGCGGGGCGGCAGCCCCAGCATTTT
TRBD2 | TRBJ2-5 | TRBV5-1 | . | CASRRGPSGGKETQYF | TGCGCCAGCAGAAGGGGGCCTAGCGGGGGGAAAGAGACCCAGTACTTC
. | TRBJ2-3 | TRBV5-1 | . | CASSLLLGGQYF | TGCGCCAGCAGCTTGCTCCTGGGAGGGCAGTATTTT
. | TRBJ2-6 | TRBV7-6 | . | CASSLERRGPGANVLTF | TGTGCCAGCAGCTTAGAGCGGCGGGGTCCCGGGGCCAACGTCCTGACTTTC
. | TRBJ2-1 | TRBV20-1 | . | CSARASPLAWGTYNEQFF | TGCAGTGCTAGAGCCTCCCCCCTAGCGTGGGGGACCTACAATGAGCAGTTCTTC
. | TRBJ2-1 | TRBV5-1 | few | CASSLDSYGGYNEQFF | TGCGCCAGCAGCTTGGATAGTTACGGAGGCTACAATGAGCAGTTCTTC
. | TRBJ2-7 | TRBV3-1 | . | CASSYRGGTYEQYF | TGTGCCAGCAGTTACCGAGGGGGAACTTACGAGCAGTACTTC
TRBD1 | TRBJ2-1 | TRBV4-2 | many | CASSQGGGRVYNEQFF | TGTGCCAGCAGCCAAGGAGGGGGCAGGGTGTACAATGAGCAGTTCTTC
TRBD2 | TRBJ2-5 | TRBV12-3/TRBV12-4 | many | CASSSRAGGPRETQYF | TGTGCCAGCAGTTCGAGGGCGGGGGGGCCTCGAGAGACCCAGTACTTC
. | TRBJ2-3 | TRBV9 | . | CASSVVGSDTQYF | TGTGCCAGCAGCGTAGTTGGGTCAGATACGCAGTATTTT
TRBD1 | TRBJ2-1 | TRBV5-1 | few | CASSGGQGTWSEQFF | TGCGCCAGCAGTGGGGGACAGGGGACGTGGAGTGAGCAGTTCTTC
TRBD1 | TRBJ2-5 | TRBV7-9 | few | CASSLTSGTDFQETQYF | TGTGCCAGCAGCCTTACTTCCGGGACAGACTTCCAAGAGACCCAGTACTTC
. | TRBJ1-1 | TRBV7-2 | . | CASRMRTEAFF | TGTGCCAGCCGCATGAGGACTGAAGCTTTCTTT
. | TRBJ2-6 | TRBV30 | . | CAWSVRTSGANVLTF | TGTGCCTGGAGTGTACGGACCTCCGGGGCCAACGTCCTGACTTTC
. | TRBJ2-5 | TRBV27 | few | CASSLLGGKMQETQYF | TGTGCCAGCAGTTTATTGGGCGGTAAAATGCAAGAGACCCAGTACTTC
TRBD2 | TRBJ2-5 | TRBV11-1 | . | CASSVSTSGGYNEQYF | TGTGCCAGCAGCGTCTCGACTAGCGGGGGCTACAATGAGCAGTACTTC
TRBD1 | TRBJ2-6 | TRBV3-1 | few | CASSQDGDRATFGANVLTF | TGTGCCAGCAGCCAAGATGGGGACAGGGCCACTTTTGGGGCCAACGTCCTGACTTTC
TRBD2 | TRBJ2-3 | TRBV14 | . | CASSQARGGADMQYF | TGTGCCAGCAGCCAAGCTCGCGGGGGGGCCGATATGCAGTATTTT
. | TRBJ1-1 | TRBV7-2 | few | CASRGQGTMNTEAFF | TGTGCCAGTAGAGGGCAGGGGACCATGAACACTGAAGCTTTCTTT
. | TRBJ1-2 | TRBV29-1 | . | CSVGRGNYGCTF | .
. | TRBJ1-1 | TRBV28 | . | CASSTPGALNTEAFF | TGTGCCAGCAGTACCCCCGGGGCATTGAACACTGAAGCTTTCTTT
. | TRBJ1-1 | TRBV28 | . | CASSQRDSTEAFF | TGTGCCAGCAGTCAAAGGGACTCCACTGAAGCTTTCTTT
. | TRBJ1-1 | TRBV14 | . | CASSWGDTSTEAFF | TGTGCCAGCTCCTGGGGGGACACTAGCACTGAAGCTTTCTTT
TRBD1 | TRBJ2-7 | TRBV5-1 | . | CASSDGQGYEQYF | TGCGCCAGCAGTGACGGACAGGGCTACGAGCAGTACTTC
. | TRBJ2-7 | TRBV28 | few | CASHALQAGSYEQYF | TGTGCCAGCCACGCACTACAGGCGGGCTCCTACGAGCAGTACTTC
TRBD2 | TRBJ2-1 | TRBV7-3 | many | CASSTKRGGVNEQFF | TGTGCCAGCAGCACTAAGCGGGGGGGCGTAAATGAGCAGTTCTTC
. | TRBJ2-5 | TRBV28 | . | CASSRQDQETQYF | TGTGCCAGCAGTCGACAGGACCAAGAGACCCAGTACTTC
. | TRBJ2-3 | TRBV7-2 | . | CASSVNGQGPDTQYF | TGTGCCAGCAGCGTAAATGGGCAGGGCCCAGATACGCAGTATTTT
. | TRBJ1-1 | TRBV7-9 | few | CASSLSLREAFF | TGTGCCAGCAGCTTAAGTCTCCGGGAAGCTTTCTTT
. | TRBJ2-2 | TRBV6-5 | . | CASSWLGPANTGELFF | TGTGCCAGCAGCTGGTTGGGGCCCGCGAACACCGGGGAGCTGTTTTTT
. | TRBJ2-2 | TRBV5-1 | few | CASSLDTPNTGELFF | TGCGCCAGCAGCTTGGACACCCCGAACACCGGGGAGCTGTTTTTT
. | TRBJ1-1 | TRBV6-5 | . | CASSYSEVTEAFF | TGTGCCAGCAGTTACTCGGAGGTAACTGAAGCTTTCTTT
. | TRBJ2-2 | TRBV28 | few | CASSTQVTGELFF | TGTGCCAGCAGTACCCAGGTCACCGGGGAGCTGTTTTTT
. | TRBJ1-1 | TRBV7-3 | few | CASSLTAGENTEAFF | TGTGCCAGCAGCTTAACGGCAGGGGAGAACACTGAAGCTTTCTTT
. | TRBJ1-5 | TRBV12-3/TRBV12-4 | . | CASRETGNQPQHF | TGTGCCAGCAGAGAGACAGGAAATCAGCCCCAGCATTTT
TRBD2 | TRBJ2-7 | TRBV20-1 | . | CSARDSSTSGGYEQYF | TGCAGTGCTAGAGATTCGTCAACTAGCGGGGGCTACGAGCAGTACTTC
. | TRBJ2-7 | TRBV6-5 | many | CASSYSTDYAYEQYF | TGTGCCAGCAGTTACTCGACGGACTACGCCTACGAGCAGTACTTC
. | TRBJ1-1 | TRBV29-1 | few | CSVEGDNTEAFF | TGCAGTGTAGAAGGAGATAACACTGAAGCTTTCTTT
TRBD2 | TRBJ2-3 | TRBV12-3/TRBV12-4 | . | CASSPRGRLAGGHRRTDTQYF | TGTGCCAGCAGCCCCAGGGGACGGCTAGCGGGGGGCCACCGGCGCACAGATACGCAGTATTTT
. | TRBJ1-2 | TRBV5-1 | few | CASSLGTVTYGYTF | TGCGCCAGCAGCTTGGGAACAGTGACCTATGGCTACACCTTC